This T cell receptor beta chain was documented in a study of cytomegalovirus exposure and HLA in healthy donors (dated by TCRdb to the late 2010s). Background on the whole study: In an earlier analysis of 587 of the donors, about 260 Gb of sequence data and approximately 120 million unique TCR beta sequences from roughly 200 million T cells were reported. HLA typing covered class I and class II loci at four-digit resolution. Typing coverage varied by locus: roughly 620-640 donors for A, B, C, DRB1 and DQB1; about 520 for DQA1; 606 for DPA1; roughly 450 for DPB1. Because of strong linkage in the cohort, 4 to 6 DR-DQ haplotypes were treated as single units for association and clustering. Of the 300 to 500 genotyped donors, less than 85% were placed in the genetic ancestry cluster associated with self-reported Caucasian donors. Alongside the repertoire data, information on donor age, sex, ethnicity and CMV serostatus was compiled. The study aimed to test whether signatures of past pathogen exposure could be identified by cataloging public T cell receptors. In a later analysis, previously published TCR beta repertoires from several hundred donors were re-analyzed and high-resolution HLA genotyping was added so that TCR occurrence patterns could be studied. In a later genetic analysis, genome-wide SNP genotypes for 398 of the 666 donors were used, and that subset was treated as a discovery cohort. Rather than drawing on any new phenotypic data, the later analysis identified candidate immune exposures from TCR beta sequences and the way those sequences occurred across donors. To decide whether each TCR beta V gene segment behaved as functional or pseudogenic, an earlier analysis of fewer than 750 of the donors relied on high-throughput TCR beta sequencing. In addition to the first cohort of around 670 subjects, a separate validation cohort of approximately 130 different subjects was used. An early release that covered roughly 600 HLA-typed donors contained about 290 gigabases of sequencing data and about 84 million unique TCR sequences. The study used immunosequencing to profile the T cell repertoires of 666 subjects and linked those repertoires to cytomegalovirus serostatus. Among some 400 genotyped donors of the cohort, an average of roughly 230,000 unique TCR beta nucleotide sequences was sequenced per donor, of which about 18% were non-productive. All discovery cohort repertoires had been generated using a single sequencing platform. The study combined high-throughput TCR immunosequencing, statistical association of individual TCRs with disease status, and machine learning to predict cytomegalovirus infection status.

Comment on this clone: Its antigen is unknown. Base quality data are lacking; no much larger clone is found one base away.

The CDR3 runs 15 amino acids, cysteine and phenylalanine included. Of the read, only the CDR3 DNA is kept; its 45 bases are in frame from base 1. CDR1 and CDR2, looked up from the germline V gene, are MDHEN and SYDVKM. Deletion took 4 bases off V and 4 bases off J, with a span of 16 bases between the germline ends. Library preparation used the immunoSEQ multiplex PCR assay. For the multiplex PCR, a mixture combining 60 forward primers for TCR Vbeta segments and 13 reverse primers for TCR Jbeta segments was used. The CDR3 region of rearranged TCR beta genes was amplified from genomic DNA with a multiplex PCR assay. The Illumina HiSeq System was used to sequence the amplified TCR beta libraries as 87-base-pair reads. The study's own analysis went as follows. A later analysis counted about 80 million unique TCR beta chains across the 700 or so repertoires, and roughly 11 million of these chains were shared by at least two donors. Raw reads were error-corrected and collapsed into unique sequences with a nearest-neighbor algorithm that merged closely related sequences to remove PCR and sequencing errors. Alignment of CDR3 sequences to IMGT reference sequences was used to assign V, D and J gene segments. Each retained sequence needed at least a six-nucleotide match to both a V gene segment and a J gene segment. Rearrangements were classified as productive when the CDR3 lacked stop codons and remained in frame with V and J, and all other rearrangements were classified as non-productive. Following IMGT convention, CDR3 was defined as the stretch from the second conserved V-encoded cysteine to the conserved J-encoded phenylalanine. In an earlier analysis of around 600 of the donors, sequences lacking an unambiguous match to a single V gene segment were excluded. An earlier analysis of just under 600 of the donors called V segments functional above 56.7% productive rearrangements and segregating when the between-donor standard deviation exceeded 5%. A statistical classification framework was built for diagnosing cytomegalovirus status from the catalog of TCR beta chain sequences. V and J gene assignment, in a later analysis, came from comparing TCR nucleotide sequences with IMGT/GENE-DB human TR gene sequences. The TCRdist pipeline was used in a later analysis to assign CDR3 sequences and most-parsimonious VDJ recombination scenarios. A later analysis defined each TCR beta chain by its CDR3 amino acid sequence plus V-gene family, and excluded reads lacking a unique V-gene family. In a later analysis, 450 to 600 highly shared, low-generation-probability nucleotide sequences were removed to address suspected cross-contamination and a sequencing artifact. For each public chain, a later analysis derived a clonal expansion index from normalized ranks of inferred template counts within each repertoire. Generation probabilities in a later analysis came from a VDJ recombination model fitted to out-of-frame rearrangements, and those results were checked against IGoR. In a later analysis, TCR-TCR, TCR-HLA and TCR-CMV co-occurrence was scored with hypergeometric tests, and a repertoire-size bias correction was applied to TCR pairs. To estimate false discovery rates, a later analysis permuted the HLA or CMV assignments 20 times. In a later analysis, co-occurring TCRs were grouped with DBSCAN, and TCRdist sequence similarity was added when clustering was performed within HLA-allele-positive subsets. Co-occurrence clustering excluded repertoires with fewer than 30,000 or more than 120,000 public chains, plus five with anomalous nucleotide sharing. The table comes from immuneACCESS by way of TCRdb, which keeps in-frame sequences with V and J called. Part of the clones is missing from these tables; in studies checked, under half for an unresolved V gene and the rest for unknown reasons. That table is the source of V, J and clone size, and D and trimming were worked out from the DNA. The sample table shows roughly 150,000 clones, and 64% are seen once. The ten largest clonotypes hold 3% of the sample.

The study at large found these results: Most TCR sequences were seen in very few donors, while some public TCRs were found in many individuals. According to a later analysis, parvovirus B19, influenza, CMV and Epstein-Barr virus appeared linked to several top co-occurrence clusters. In a later analysis, TCR association rates were found to vary across HLA loci, with the most associated TCRs seen for DRB1 alleles and the fewest for HLA-C alleles. Because HLA typing was unavailable for some donors at each locus, only the typed subset was used in association tests. V-gene and J-gene trimming of TCR beta chains was associated with a missense DCLRE1C variant in a later genetic analysis, and the association was replicated in an independent cohort. In an earlier analysis of some 500 of the donors, most TCR beta V segments were observed in productive rearrangements about 87% or about 30% of the time, broadly matching IMGT annotations. A later analysis found that most CMV-associated TCR beta chains appeared HLA-restricted, with HLA associations seemingly driven largely by CMV exposure. The sequencing pipeline was judged likely to have produced a cluster of highly shared sequence variants as a technical artifact. A later analysis associated 15,000 to 20,000 TCR beta sequences with specific HLA alleles at a false discovery rate of 0.05. A further reported finding was that TCR beta sequences accurately predicted the HLA-A and HLA-B alleles for most subjects in the first cohort. Linkage disequilibrium might explain the correlated functional status among segregating V segments, but an unknown experimental factor could not be excluded. In the study, approximately 160 TCR beta chains were listed as associated with cytomegalovirus. Some IMGT-functional V segments, including TRBV6-2 and TRBV6-3, could not be distinguished by the 87-base-pair reads and were therefore excluded. In this cohort, only TCR beta chains were sequenced, and detectable features were limited by the absence of alpha or paired-chain data. Assigning TCR associations to individual alleles was difficult when HLA alleles, especially DR and DQ, strongly co-occurred. It was suggested by the authors that the approach could potentially be generalized to other disease states and immunological phenotypes. A later genetic analysis reported fewer N-insertions in productive TCRs among donors in an Asian-associated ancestry cluster than the approximately 670-donor mean. In both the original and validation cohorts, the classifier was reported to diagnose cytomegalovirus status with high specificity and sensitivity. A later analysis found that HLA-associated TCR beta chains were more clonally expanded and had lower generation probabilities than equally common non-associated chains. Presence/absence analyses assumed roughly uniform sequencing depth across donors, an assumption that may not hold. Approximately 18 rarely observed V segments, including chromosome 9 orphons, were excluded from the earlier analysis of 550 to 700 of the donors because counts were too low. A few of the identified cytomegalovirus-associated TCR beta chains were confirmed in vitro to be specific for cytomegalovirus antigens. The only immune exposure information available for the cohort was CMV serostatus.

In total, just over 650 healthy bone marrow donors made up the cohort. At the time of sampling, every cohort member was nominally healthy, though immune exposures that went unrecorded were likely present. The donor was CMV seropositive and belonged to the group of more than 250 seropositive cohort members. A peripheral blood sample was provided by each donor, and peripheral blood mononuclear cells were used for TCR beta sequencing. Genomic DNA was extracted from the blood cell samples with the Qiagen DNeasy Blood Extraction Kit. Sample: PBMCs. The TCR was taken from a woman aged 30 to 39 in good health and CMV-seropositive. This chain joins TRBV28 to TRBJ1-2; TRBD1 is a weak D gene call, 5 bases matching. The CDR3 region reads CASSWGLRAAYGYTF. Read as DNA, the sequence is TGTGCCAGCAGTTGGGGCCTCCGGGCCGCCTATGGCTACACCTTC.